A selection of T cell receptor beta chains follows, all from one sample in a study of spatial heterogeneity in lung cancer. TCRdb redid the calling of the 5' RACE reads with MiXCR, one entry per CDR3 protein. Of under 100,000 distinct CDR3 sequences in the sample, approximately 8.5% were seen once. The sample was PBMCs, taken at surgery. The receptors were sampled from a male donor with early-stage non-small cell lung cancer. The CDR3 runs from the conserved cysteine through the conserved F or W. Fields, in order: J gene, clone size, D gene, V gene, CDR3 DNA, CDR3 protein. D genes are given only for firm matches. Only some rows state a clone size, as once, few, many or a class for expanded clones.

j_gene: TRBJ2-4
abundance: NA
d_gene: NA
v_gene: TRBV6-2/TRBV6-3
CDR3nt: TGTGCCAGCCGGCCAACTGGCCGAGCCAAAAACATTCAGTACTTC
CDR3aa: CASRPTGRAKNIQYF

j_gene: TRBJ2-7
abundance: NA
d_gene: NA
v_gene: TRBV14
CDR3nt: TGTGCCAGCAGCTCCTCGGTCTACGAGCAGTACTTC
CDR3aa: CASSSSVYEQYF

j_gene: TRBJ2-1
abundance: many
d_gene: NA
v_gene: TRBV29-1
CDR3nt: TGCAGCGTTGGGAACGGGTACAATGAGCAGTTCTTC
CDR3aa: CSVGNGYNEQFF

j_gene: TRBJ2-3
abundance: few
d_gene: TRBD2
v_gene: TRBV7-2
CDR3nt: TGTGCCAGCAGATTAGGACTAGCAGCTAGCACAGATACGCAGTATTTT
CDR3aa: CASRLGLAASTDTQYF

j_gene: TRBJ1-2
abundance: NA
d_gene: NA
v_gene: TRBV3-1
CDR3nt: TGTGCCAGCAGCCAAGGCATTGGTAACTATGGCTACACCTTC
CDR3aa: CASSQGIGNYGYTF

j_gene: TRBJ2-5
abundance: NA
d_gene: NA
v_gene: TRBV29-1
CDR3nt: TGCAGCGTTACCGCCGAGGGGAGGAGGACCCAGTACTTC
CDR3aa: CSVTAEGRRTQYF

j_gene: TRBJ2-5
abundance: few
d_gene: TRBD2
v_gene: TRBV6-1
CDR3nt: TGTGCCAGCAACCGACTAGCGGGAGGATCGGAGACCCAGTACTTC
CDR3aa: CASNRLAGGSETQYF

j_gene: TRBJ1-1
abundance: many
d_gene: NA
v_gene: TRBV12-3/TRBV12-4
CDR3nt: TGTGCCAGCAGTTTAACCCTCGACATGGAAGCTTTCTTT
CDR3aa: CASSLTLDMEAFF

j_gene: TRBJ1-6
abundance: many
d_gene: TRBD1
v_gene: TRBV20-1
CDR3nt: TGCAGTGCTTCGAGGGGGCCCTATAATTCACCCCTCCACTTT
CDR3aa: CSASRGPYNSPLHF

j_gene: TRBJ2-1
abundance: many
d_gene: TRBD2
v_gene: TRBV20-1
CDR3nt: TGCAGTGCTACCAGCGGGAGGGGGAATGAGCAGTTCTTC
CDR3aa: CSATSGRGNEQFF

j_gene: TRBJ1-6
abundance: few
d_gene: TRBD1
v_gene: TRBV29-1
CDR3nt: TGCAGCGTTGCCGGACAGGGGAATTCACCCCTCCACTTT
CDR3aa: CSVAGQGNSPLHF

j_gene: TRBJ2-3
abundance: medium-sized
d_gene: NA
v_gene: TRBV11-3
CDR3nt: TGTGCCAGCAGCTTACAAGGAGATACGCAGTATTTT
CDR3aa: CASSLQGDTQYF

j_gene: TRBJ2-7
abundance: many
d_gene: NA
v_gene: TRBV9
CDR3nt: TGTGCCAGCAGCGCCATGCCGGGCCCCGGACCCTACGAGCAGTACTTC
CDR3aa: CASSAMPGPGPYEQYF

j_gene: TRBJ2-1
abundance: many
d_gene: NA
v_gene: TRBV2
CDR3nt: TGTGCCAGCAGTGTATGGGGGGAGTCCTACAATGAGCAGTTCTTC
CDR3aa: CASSVWGESYNEQFF

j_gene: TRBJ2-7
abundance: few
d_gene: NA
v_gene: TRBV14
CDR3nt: TGTGCCAGCAGCCAAAGGAGGCGGGACCCCCTCGAGCAGTACTTC
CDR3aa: CASSQRRRDPLEQYF

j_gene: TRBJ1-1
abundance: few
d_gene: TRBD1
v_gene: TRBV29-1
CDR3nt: TGCAGCGTGAGAGGGACAGGGGCTGAAGCTTTCTTT
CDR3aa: CSVRGTGAEAFF

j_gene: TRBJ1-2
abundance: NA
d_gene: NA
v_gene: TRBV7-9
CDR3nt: TGTGCCAGCAGCACCGCAGGGGACTATGGCTACACCTTC
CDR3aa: CASSTAGDYGYTF

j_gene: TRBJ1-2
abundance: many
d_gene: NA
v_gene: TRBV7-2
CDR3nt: TGTGCCAGCAGCGCGGAGAGGGGCGTATGGCTTACCTTC
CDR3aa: CASSAERGVWLTF

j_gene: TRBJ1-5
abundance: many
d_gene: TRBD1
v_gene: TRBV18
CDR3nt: TGTGCCAGCTCTCCCGACAGGGGCGGCAATCAGCCCCAGCATTTT
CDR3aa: CASSPDRGGNQPQHF

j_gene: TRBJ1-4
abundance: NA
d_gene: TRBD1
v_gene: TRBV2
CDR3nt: TGTGCCAGCAGTCTGACAGGGGTCGCAACTAATGAAAAACTGTTTTTT
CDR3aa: CASSLTGVATNEKLFF

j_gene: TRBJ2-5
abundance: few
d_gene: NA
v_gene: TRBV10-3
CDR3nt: TGTGCCATCAGTGAACTCGGCGCATTCCAGACCCAGTACTTC
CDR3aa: CAISELGAFQTQYF

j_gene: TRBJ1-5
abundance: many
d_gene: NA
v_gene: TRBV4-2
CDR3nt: TGTGCCAGCAGCCAAGAAGGGGATCAGCCCCAGCATTTT
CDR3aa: CASSQEGDQPQHF

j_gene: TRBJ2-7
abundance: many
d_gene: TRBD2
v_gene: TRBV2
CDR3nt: TGTGCCAGCAGTGATGGGACTAGCGACGAGCAGTACTTC
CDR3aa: CASSDGTSDEQYF

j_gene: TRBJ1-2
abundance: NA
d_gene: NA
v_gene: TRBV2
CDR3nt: TGTGCCAGCTCAGGGGTAGGAACGGCTAACTATGGCTACACCTTC
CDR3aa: CASSGVGTANYGYTF

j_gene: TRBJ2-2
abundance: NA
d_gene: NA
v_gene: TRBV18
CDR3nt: TGTGCCAGCTCACCATTCGGGACATTGAACACCGGGGAGCTGTTTTTT
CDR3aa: CASSPFGTLNTGELFF

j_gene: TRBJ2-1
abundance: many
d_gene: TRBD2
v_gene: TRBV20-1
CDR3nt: TGCAGTGCTAGGAGGAGCGGGGGTAAGGATGAGCAGTTCTTC
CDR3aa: CSARRSGGKDEQFF

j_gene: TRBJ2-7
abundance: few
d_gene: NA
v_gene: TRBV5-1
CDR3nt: TGCGCCAGCAGCTTCGACGGGGCCTACGAGCAGTACTTC
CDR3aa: CASSFDGAYEQYF

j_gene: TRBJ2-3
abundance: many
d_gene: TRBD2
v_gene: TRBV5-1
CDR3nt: TGCGCCAGCAGCTCCGGGACTAGCGTCCCAGATACGCAGTATTTT
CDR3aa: CASSSGTSVPDTQYF

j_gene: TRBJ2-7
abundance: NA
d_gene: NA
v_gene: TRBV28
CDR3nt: TGTGCCACCTCGGGGTTGGGAAAATCCTACGAGCAGTACTTC
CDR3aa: CATSGLGKSYEQYF

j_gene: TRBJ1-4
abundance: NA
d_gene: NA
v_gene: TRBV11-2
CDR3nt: TGTGCCAGCAGCCTACAGGGAGGGCCTAATGAAAAACTGTTTTTT
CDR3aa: CASSLQGGPNEKLFF

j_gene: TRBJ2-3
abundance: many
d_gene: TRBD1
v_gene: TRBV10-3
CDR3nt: TGTGCCATCACTGGGACAGGCCACACAGATACGCAGTATTTT
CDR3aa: CAITGTGHTDTQYF

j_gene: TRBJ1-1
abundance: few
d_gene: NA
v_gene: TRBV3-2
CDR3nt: TGTGCCAGCAGCCAAGAGTCGGCCACTGAAGCTTTCTTT
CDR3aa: CASSQESATEAFF

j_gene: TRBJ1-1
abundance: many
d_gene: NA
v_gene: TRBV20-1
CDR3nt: TGCAGTGCTAGAGGCTTAGGACGGGAGGACACTGAAGCTTTCTTT
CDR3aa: CSARGLGREDTEAFF

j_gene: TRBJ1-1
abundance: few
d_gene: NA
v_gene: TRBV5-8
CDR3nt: TGTGCCAGCAGCACATGGGACGAGGTCACTGAAGCTTTCTTT
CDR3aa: CASSTWDEVTEAFF

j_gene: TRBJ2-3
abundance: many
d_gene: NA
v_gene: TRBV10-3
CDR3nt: TGTGCCATCAGGGAGAACACAGATACGCAGTATTTT
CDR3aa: CAIRENTDTQYF

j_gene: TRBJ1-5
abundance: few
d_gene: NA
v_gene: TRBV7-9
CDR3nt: TGTGCCAGCAGCTTACAGGCCGATAGCAATCAGCCCCAGCATTTT
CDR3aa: CASSLQADSNQPQHF

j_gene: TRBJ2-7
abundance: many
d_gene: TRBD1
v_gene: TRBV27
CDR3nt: TGTGCCAGCAGTTCTCCGGACAGGGGCGGATACGAGCAGTACTTC
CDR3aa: CASSSPDRGGYEQYF

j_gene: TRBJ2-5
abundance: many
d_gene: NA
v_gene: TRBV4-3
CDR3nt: TGCGCCAGCAGCCAAGATGGGCAGAACCAAGAGACCCAGTACTTC
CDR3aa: CASSQDGQNQETQYF

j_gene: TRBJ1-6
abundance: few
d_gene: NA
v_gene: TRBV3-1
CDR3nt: TGTGCCAGCAGCCAAGATGATGTTGGACAGAGATCACCCCTCCACTTT
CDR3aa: CASSQDDVGQRSPLHF